This T cell receptor beta chain stems from a study of T cell responses to AZD1222 COVID-19 vaccine. Recipients boosted at about 4 weeks or about 12 weeks are pooled. The method was immunoSEQ multiplex PCR; TCRdb's version includes in-frame clones alone and lacks a portion of them. Of 95,000 to 100,000 clones in the sample, around 84% were seen once. Concerning this clone: The antigen remains unidentified.

The length of the CDR3 is 14 residues. CDR1 and CDR2 (germline): LGHDT, YNNKEL (reference sequence). V lost 4 bases and J 6 bases, leaving 15 bases between the germline ends. Study outcomes and limitations: Mostly white British, mostly female donors; authors suggested clonal diversity may be underestimated. Baseline testing showed seropositivity in only six or seven AZD1222 recipients.

The rearrangement uses TRBV3-1 (or the pseudogene TRBV3-2) and TRBJ1-2; tentative D call: TRBD1 (5 bases). The receptor was derived from an adult who received the AZD1222 COVID-19 vaccine. The material was peripheral blood, obtained 28 days after the second AZD1222 dose. CDR3 in DNA: TGTGCCAGCAGCCGGACATCGCCCCCGCATGGCTACACCTTC. Its protein is CASSRTSPPHGYTF.